One and the same sample provided the 7 T cell receptor beta chains below, sequenced in a study of Graves' ophthalmopathy and Graves' hyperthyroidism. The authors amplified TCR beta CDR3 regions, and they did so from RNA transcripts for repertoire sequencing. Amplification began with first-round RT-PCR using HTBI primers, then second-round multiplex PCR was performed. Each CDR3 protein gets one entry after TCRdb re-called the multiplex PCR reads with MiXCR. This sample has approximately 330,000 distinct CDR3 sequences, with roughly a sixth found just once. Sequenced material: peripheral blood. The receptors come from an adult man with Graves' ophthalmopathy.

This clonotype was counted at least ten times. This sequence joins TRBV7-2 and TRBJ2-5, with 11 bases fitting TRBD2. CDR1 is SGHTA, CDR2 FQGNSA, per germline. V was clipped by 5 bases and J by 2 bases; unmatched bases: 7. The CDR3 has 16 amino acids. The CDR3 loop reads CASSPSSGGLQETQYF. The CDR3 DNA reads TGTGCCAGCAGCCCATCTAGCGGGGGGCTTCAAGAGACCCAGTACTTC.

J is TRBJ2-7 and V is TRBV28; 10 positions match TRBD1. V lost 9 bases to trimming and J lost 4 bases; unmatched junction nucleotides: 3. This CDR3 has 12 amino acids. Germline V gene data show CDR1 as MDHEN and CDR2 as SYDVKM. The CDR3 DNA sequence: TGTGCCAGTGGGACAGGGGTTTACGAGCAGTACTTC. Amino acid sequence: CASGTGVYEQYF.

This clonotype was recorded at least ten times. This chain links TRBV7-2 with TRBJ1-4; TRBD1 is a possible D gene (5 bases). Germline V gene lookup returns CDR1 SGHTA and CDR2 FQGNSA. The ends were cut back, 5 bases at V and 5 bases at J, with 12 bases in the middle. The CDR3 contains 14 residues. The chain's CDR3 is CASSIDRGNEKLFF. CDR3 nucleotides: TGTGCCAGCAGCATTGACCGGGGGAATGAAAAACTGTTTTTT.

This clonotype was seen ten or more times. The chain's CDR3 is CASSYLGSAVQYYGYTF. The DNA of the CDR3 is TGTGCCAGCAGTTACCTTGGGTCAGCCGTTCAATACTATGGCTACACCTTC. The chain recombines TRBV6-2 or TRBV6-3 with TRBJ1-2; no clear D. This CDR3 spans 17 amino acids. Trimming removed 2 bases from V and 3 bases from J, with 19 bases in between. From germline, CDR1 is MNHEY and CDR2 SVGEGT.

This clonotype occurred a few times. The genes are TRBV18 and TRBJ1-2; 7 positions match TRBD1. Germline V gene lookup returns CDR1 KGHSH and CDR2 LQKENI. J lost 3 bases, V lost 3 bases, and 13 bases had no gene match. This CDR3 spans 17 amino acids. In nucleotides, the CDR3 is TGTGCCAGCTCACCTACGACGGACGCAACAGGGGACTATGGCTACACCTTC. Protein: CASSPTTDATGDYGYTF.

This clonotype was picked up many times. This rearrangement joins TRBV30 to TRBJ1-3, with 9 bases lining up with TRBD1. This CDR3 contains 15 residues. V shed 0 bases, J shed 9 bases, and the junction held 9 bases outside the gene matches. The V gene's germline CDR1 is GTSNPN and CDR2 SVGIG (reference sequence). CDR3 sequence: CAWSVADRGGGTIYF. DNA of the CDR3: TGTGCCTGGAGTGTTGCGGACAGGGGAGGCGGCACCATATATTTT.

This clonotype was picked up many times. The V call is TRBV11-2, the J call TRBJ2-5; 8 bases fit TRBD2. Germline values: CDR1 SGHAT, CDR2 FQNNGV. The ends lost 3 bases at V and 7 bases at J; junction bases unmatched: 4. The CDR3 covers 13 residues. CDR3: CASSLTTSATQYF. The DNA of the CDR3 is TGTGCCAGCAGCTTGACGACTAGCGCGACCCAGTACTTC. Complete variable domain (other parts from reference TRBV11-2 and TRBJ2-5): EAGVAQSPRYKIIEKRQSVAFWCNPISGHATLYWYQQILGQGPKLLIQFQNNGVVDDSQLPKDRFSAERLKGVDSTLKIQPAKLEDSAVYLCASSLTTSATQYFGPGTRLLVL.